These 14 T cell receptor beta chains share one sample of origin, sequenced in a study of liver allograft versus peripheral blood T cells. Study context: Comparisons were made between T cell receptor repertoires found in transplanted livers and those circulating in recipients' peripheral blood.

TCRdb independently ran MiXCR on the reads; one entry per CDR3 protein. The sample lists about 3,000 distinct CDR3 sequences; under 20% were seen once. These receptors were collected from a human patient who had a liver transplant. The T cells may come from the graft donor.

By its share, this clonotype is medium-sized (0.01 to 0.1%). DNA for the CDR3: TGTGCCAGTAGTATAGCCGGGACAGGGGGCTATGGCTACACCTTC. Its translation: CASSIAGTGGYGYTF. V gene TRBV19 combines with J gene TRBJ1-2; 11 bases agree with TRBD1. With V trimmed by 1 base and J by 4 bases, 2 bases remained unmatched. Germline-derived CDR1 and CDR2 are LNHDA and SQIVND (reference sequence). This CDR3 spans 15 amino acids.

Judged by abundance, this clonotype is medium-sized. The chain has TRBV6-5 and TRBJ2-2; 15 bases match TRBD2. The CDR3 has 18 residues. Trimming at V came to 4 bases and at J to 0 bases, leaving 3 bases not matched to a gene. The germline V gene has CDR1 MNHEY and CDR2 SVGAGI. The CDR3 here is CASSWTSGGAANTGELFF. As DNA, the CDR3 is TGTGCCAGCAGTTGGACTAGCGGGGGGGCCGCGAACACCGGGGAGCTGTTTTTT.

In its sample, this clonotype is medium-sized. The gene calls are TRBV20-1 and TRBJ1-4; D might be TRBD1 (6 bases). Trimming pared 0 bases from V and 5 bases from J, leaving 13 bases between. Germline V CDR1 and CDR2: DFQATT, SNEGSKA (reference sequence). This CDR3 has 15 amino acids. CDR3 sequence: CSAREVAGANEKLFF. The DNA for the CDR3 is TGCAGTGCTAGAGAGGTCGCAGGGGCGAATGAAAAACTGTTTTTT.

This chain connects TRBV20-1 to TRBJ2-7; unclear D gene. Germline loops: CDR1 DFQATT, CDR2 SNEGSKA (reference sequence). The CDR3 consists of 11 residues. Trimming left V 2 bases short and J 4 bases short, with 6 bases between. The CDR3 loop is CSARSKYEQYF. The DNA of the CDR3 is TGCAGTGCTAGATCGAAATACGAGCAGTACTTC.

This clonotype is medium-sized in the sample. The chain is built from TRBV18 and TRBJ2-5, with TRBD1 identical over 10 bases. V was pared by 0 bases and J by 5 bases, with 0 bases of the junction left unmatched. The CDR3 is made up of 14 amino acids. Germline values: CDR1 KGHSH, CDR2 LQKENI. This CDR3 is CASSPPGQGETQYF. The CDR3 DNA follows: TGTGCCAGCTCACCACCGGGACAGGGGGAGACCCAGTACTTC. Using reference TRBV18 and TRBJ2-5 for the parts outside the CDR3, the full variable domain is NAGVMQNPRHLVRRRGQEARLRCSPMKGHSHVYWYRQLPEEGLKFMVYLQKENIIDESGMPKERFSAEFPKEGPSILRIQQVVRGDSAAYFCASSPPGQGETQYFGPGTRLLVL.

This clonotype is termed medium-sized. This CDR3 reads CASSLMSGSFPEKLFF. CDR3 DNA sequence: TGTGCCAGCAGCTTAATGTCGGGCTCGTTTCCAGAAAAACTGTTTTTT. The chain couples TRBV7-9 to TRBJ1-4, with D unclear. The CDR3 loop spans 16 amino acids. V shed 2 bases and J shed 8 bases, with 18 bases lying between them. Germline V gene lookup returns CDR1 SEHNR and CDR2 FQNEAQ (reference sequence).

The rearrangement links TRBV5-4 to TRBJ2-7; 7 bases match TRBD1. Germline assignment: CDR1 SGHNT and CDR2 YYREEE (reference sequence). V shed 4 bases, J shed 0 bases, and the junction held 10 bases outside the gene matches. This CDR3 region has 16 residues. CDR3 protein: CASSLPGQQSSYEQYF. The DNA for the CDR3 is TGTGCCAGCAGCCTGCCGGGACAGCAAAGCTCCTACGAGCAGTACTTC.

By share of the sample, this clonotype is large. The genes are TRBV7-9 and TRBJ1-6, with 9 positions matching TRBD1. V was clipped by 5 bases and J by 10 bases; unmatched bases: 12. Germline V gene sequence: CDR1 SEHNR, CDR2 FQNEAQ (reference sequence). The CDR3 extends over 16 amino acids. The CDR3 sequence: CASSPPGTGRVSPLHF. Written as DNA, the CDR3 is TGTGCCAGCAGCCCTCCCGGGACAGGGCGGGTGTCACCCCTCCACTTT.

This clonotype is medium-sized. The chain couples TRBV20-1 to TRBJ1-2, with D possibly TRBD1 on 5 matching bases. The CDR3 is 13 amino acids. The germline V gene encodes CDR1 DFQATT and CDR2 SNEGSKA (reference sequence). V was pared by 6 bases and J by 3 bases, with 14 bases between. The CDR3 here is CSATPGTDYGYTF. Here the CDR3 DNA reads TGCAGTGCCACCCCCGGGACGGACTATGGCTACACCTTC.

V gene TRBV5-1 combines with J gene TRBJ2-6, with D uncertain. Germline CDR1 SGHRS, CDR2 YFSETQ. The germline V and J ends were trimmed by 4 bases and 2 bases, with 10 bases remaining between them. The CDR3 is made up of 15 amino acids. CDR3 amino acids: CASSLSSPGANVLTF. The DNA for the CDR3 is TGCGCCAGCAGCCTCAGCAGTCCTGGGGCCAACGTCCTGACTTTC. The entire variable domain, with the rest obtained from reference TRBV5-1 and TRBJ2-6, is as follows: KAGVTQTPRYLIKTRGQQVTLSCSPISGHRSVSWYQQTPGQGLQFLFEYFSETQRNKGNFPGRFSGRQFSNSRSEMNVSTLELGDSALYLCASSLSSPGANVLTFGAGSRLTVL.

This clonotype is medium-sized. CDR3 loop: CAWNIRAGGISPLHF. CDR3 DNA sequence: TGTGCCTGGAACATCCGCGCAGGGGGTATTTCACCCCTCCACTTT. The chain has TRBV30 and TRBJ1-6; 7 positions match TRBD1. This CDR3 is 15 amino acids long. With 4 bases clipped from V and 9 bases from J, the junction kept 12 bases outside the gene matches. Germline CDR1 is GTSNPN and CDR2 is SVGIG (reference sequence).

This clonotype is labeled medium-sized. The chain is built from TRBV18 and TRBJ2-2; D possibly corresponds to TRBD1 (6 bases). Germline V lookup: CDR1 KGHSH, CDR2 LQKENI. The CDR3 loop spans 17 amino acids. V dropped 3 bases and J dropped 1 base, with 15 bases sitting between them. CDR3 bases: TGTGCCAGCTCACCCGTGCAACAGGGTGGGAACACCGGGGAGCTGTTTTTT. Translation gives CASSPVQQGGNTGELFF.

This chain joins TRBV5-4 and TRBJ2-5, with 7 bases fitting TRBD2. Trimming took 4 bases from V and 4 from J; bases not matched to a gene: 7. There are 14 residues in the CDR3. The germline V gene has CDR1 SGHNT and CDR2 YYREEE (reference sequence). The DNA for the CDR3 is TGTGCCAGCAGCCTGGGTGGGGGGGGAGAGACCCAGTACTTC. Translating gives CASSLGGGGETQYF.

This clonotype was detected a few times. The chain employs TRBV3-1 and TRBJ2-6; D gene uncertain. CDR3 length equals 15 residues. The germline CDR1 and CDR2 sequences are LGHDT and YNNKEL (reference sequence). V was shortened by 0 bases and J by 4 bases, with 7 bases between the two germline ends. In DNA, the CDR3 is TGTGCCAGCAGCCAAGAAACGGGCGGGGCCAACGTCCTGACTTTC. Protein product: CASSQETGGANVLTF.